Listed below are T cell receptor beta chains from one sample, sequenced in a study of CD8+CD57+ T cells in acquired aplastic anemia. MiXCR, applied by TCRdb to the reads, yields one record per CDR3 protein. The sample consists of 150,000 to 200,000 distinct CDR3 sequences, less than 60% of them appearing once. Sequenced: sorted CD4+, CD8+, or CD8+CD57+ T cells (not recorded which) from PBMCs. These receptors were collected from a human donor with aplastic anemia. CDR3s include the opening cysteine and the closing phenylalanine or tryptophan. Each record gives: D gene, V gene, J gene, clone size, CDR3 length, CDR3 protein, CDR3 DNA. The D gene is left open where the match is weak. Part of the rows lack a size; the others show once, few, many or a class for expanded clones.

TRBD1	TRBV15	TRBJ1-5	few	16	CATSRDKGGRGQPQHF	TGTGCCACCAGCAGAGATAAAGGGGGCCGGGGACAGCCCCAGCATTTT
TRBD1	TRBV24-1	TRBJ2-7	few	14	CATKGTGHSYEQYF	TGTGCCACCAAAGGGACAGGGCACTCCTACGAGCAGTACTTC
.	TRBV10-1	TRBJ2-2	.	16	CASSDAGARDTGELFF	TGCGCCAGCAGTGATGCGGGGGCAAGGGACACCGGGGAGCTGTTTTTT
.	TRBV20-1	TRBJ2-7	.	14	CSARESQPGVEQYF	TGCAGTGCTAGAGAGAGCCAGCCAGGCGTGGAGCAGTACTTC
TRBD2	TRBV25-1	TRBJ2-7	few	15	CASRVPAGGPYEQYF	TGTGCCAGCAGGGTCCCAGCGGGAGGGCCCTACGAGCAGTACTTC
.	TRBV19	TRBJ1-3	.	13	CASRARGGNTIYF	TGTGCCAGTAGGGCCCGGGGAGGAAACACCATATATTTT
.	TRBV10-1	TRBJ2-2	.	17	CASSSRSGFGYSGELFF	TGTGCCAGCAGTTCCCGCTCAGGGTTTGGTTATTCCGGGGAGCTGTTTTTT
.	TRBV12-3/TRBV12-4	TRBJ1-2	.	15	CASSLVRGSIYGYTF	TGTGCCAGCAGTTTGGTGCGGGGATCCATCTATGGCTACACCTTC
TRBD1	TRBV2	TRBJ2-7	.	14	CASSLQGVSYEQYF	TGTGCCAGCAGTTTACAGGGGGTCTCCTACGAGCAGTACTTC
.	TRBV2	TRBJ1-5	.	15	CASSRTGTPNQPQHF	TGTGCCAGCAGTCGGACCGGGACACCAAATCAGCCCCAGCATTTT
TRBD1	TRBV11-2	TRBJ1-6	many	15	CASGSRQGTNSPLHF	TGTGCCAGCGGGTCCAGACAGGGCACCAATTCACCCCTCCACTTT
.	TRBV7-2	TRBJ2-7	once	12	CASSQVEYEQYF	TGTGCCAGCAGCCAGGTGGAATACGAGCAGTACTTC
TRBD2	TRBV10-3	TRBJ2-1	.	14	CAIRGTSGRNEQFF	TGTGCCATCAGGGGGACTAGCGGGAGGAATGAGCAGTTCTTC
.	TRBV7-2	TRBJ2-1	few	13	CASSLAPSNEQFF	TGTGCCAGCAGCTTAGCGCCCAGCAATGAGCAGTTCTTC
.	TRBV10-2	TRBJ2-3	.	15	CASSGTEKSTDTQYF	TGCGCCAGCAGTGGGACAGAGAAAAGCACAGATACGCAGTATTTT
.	TRBV2	TRBJ1-4	.	14	CASSVSTGNEKLFF	TGTGCCAGCAGTGTGAGTACGGGTAATGAAAAACTGTTTTTT
.	TRBV5-8	TRBJ1-6	.	15	CASSMADSRGSPLHF	TGTGCCAGCAGCATGGCCGACAGCCGCGGTTCACCCCTCCACTTT
.	TRBV2	TRBJ1-4	.	12	CASSGSREKLFF	TGTGCCAGCAGTGGGTCCCGCGAAAAACTGTTTTTT
TRBD2	TRBV24-1	TRBJ2-2	many	17	CATSDWTSGVLAGELFF	TGTGCCACCAGTGATTGGACTAGCGGAGTTTTGGCCGGGGAGCTGTTTTTT
.	TRBV5-1	TRBJ2-7	.	15	CASSLKGTSSYEQYF	TGCGCCAGCAGCTTGAAAGGGACCAGCTCCTACGAGCAGTACTTC
.	TRBV10-1	TRBJ2-7	.	13	CASQDTSNYEQYF	TGCGCCAGCCAGGATACTAGTAACTACGAGCAGTACTTC
.	TRBV2	TRBJ2-7	.	11	CASGTSYERYF	TGTGCCAGCGGGACATCCTACGAGCGGTACTTC